This T cell receptor beta chain was observed in a study of T-cell memory formation after mild COVID-19. About the research overall: TCR clusters mostly belonged to single donors.

Study outcomes and limitations: What remained unconfirmed was the SARS-CoV-2 specificity of second-wave clones peaking on day 37. Pre-infection memory already had some responding clones, implying cross-reactive memory joined.

For this clonotype: What it binds is not known.

V shed 8 bases and J shed 6 bases, with 11 bases lying between them. The CDR3 is made up of 12 amino acids. Germline V gene sequence: CDR1 SNHLY, CDR2 FYNNEI. Using constant-segment primers, 5'RACE produced TCR alpha and TCR beta cDNA libraries carrying sample barcodes and UMIs. MiXCR was run by TCRdb on the 5' RACE reads, yielding one entry per CDR3 protein. The table has about 350,000 distinct CDR3 sequences, less than 25% seen once; the top ten hold around a fifth. The source material was PBMCs or a T cell subset sorted from them (not recorded which). V gene TRBV2 combines with J gene TRBJ2-1; D is unresolved. The sequence was collected from a man younger than 30 who had mild COVID-19 (a few samples of this study predate the infection). Cell type and time point are not known. CDR3 region: CASHRVTNEQFF. The DNA of the CDR3 is TGTGCCAGCCACCGGGTTACCAATGAGCAGTTCTTC.